Presented here are 9 T cell receptor beta chains from one specimen sequenced in a study of patients and donors after allogeneic stem cell transplantation (TCRdb year 2020). Library generation was performed with RT-PCR. The data were produced on a NextSeq 550. TCRdb cleaned the public reads at Q25 with fastp, built clones with MiXCR and kept in-frame beta chains. One record per CDR3 amino acid sequence lists the most common genes and DNA. This sample has about 57,000 distinct CDR3 sequences in its table, and approximately 12% of those were observed once. The top ten clonotypes cover more than 25% of the sample. Sequenced input: blood, either unsorted or a sorted T cell fraction (not recorded which). These receptors were collected from a human donor who was either an allogeneic HSCT recipient or a stem cell or donor lymphocyte infusion donor (not recorded which). It is not recorded whose cells these are; they may come from a transplant donor.

In the case of this clonotype: With a much larger clone just one base away, this may be a read error. V gene TRBV7-9 combines with J gene TRBJ1-2; 7 nucleotides line up with TRBD1. This CDR3 is 13 amino acids long. Germline V gene data show CDR1 as SEHNR and CDR2 as FQNEAQ (reference sequence). V lost 6 bases to trimming and J lost 5 bases; unmatched junction nucleotides: 6. The CDR3 nucleotides are TGTGCCAGCAGTCTGGGGACAGCTTATGGCTACACCTTC. Translation gives CASSLGTAYGYTF.

The chain employs TRBV29-1 and TRBJ2-1; no clear D. V gave up 4 bases and J gave up 7 bases, with 11 bases separating them. This CDR3 spans 12 amino acids. Germline V CDR1 and CDR2: SQVTM, ANQGSEA. CDR3 region: CSVVGAVNEQFF. The CDR3 DNA reads as TGCAGCGTTGTAGGAGCAGTGAATGAGCAGTTCTTC.

This clonotype has a count of ten or more. This chain links TRBV7-8 with TRBJ1-2, with 11 bases matching TRBD1. The germline CDR1 and CDR2 sequences are SGHVS and FQNEAQ. V shed 5 bases, J shed 3 bases, and the junction held 8 bases outside the gene matches. This CDR3 has 16 residues. The CDR3 DNA is TGTGCCAGCAGCGTTTTTCCGGGACAGGGGGACTATGGCTACACCTTC. Its protein product is CASSVFPGQGDYGYTF. Variable domain in full (rest from reference TRBV7-8 and TRBJ1-2): GAGVSQSPRYKVAKRGQDVALRCDPISGHVSLFWYQQALGQGPEFLTYFQNEAQLDKSGLPSDRFFAERPEGSVSTLKIQRTQQEDSAVYLCASSVFPGQGDYGYTFGSGTRLTVV.

By proportion, this clonotype is medium-sized. The chain joins TRBV9 to TRBJ2-5; D may be TRBD2 (6 bases). V lost 2 bases and J 2 bases, leaving 13 bases between the germline ends. Germline assignment: CDR1 SGDLS and CDR2 YYNGEE. There are 15 residues in the CDR3. The CDR3 reads CASSVGTLPQETQYF. The CDR3 DNA reads TGTGCCAGCAGCGTCGGGACTCTTCCGCAAGAGACCCAGTACTTC.

This clonotype was seen repeatedly, ten times or more. This chain uses TRBV25-1 with TRBJ1-5, with D unclear. Germline V gives CDR1 MGHDK, CDR2 SYGVNS. The CDR3 has 14 amino acids. V was shortened by 1 base and J by 5 bases, with 9 bases between the two germline ends. CDR3 in amino acids: CASSESGSYQPQHF. In DNA form, the CDR3 reads TGTGCCAGCAGTGAATCAGGCAGCTATCAGCCCCAGCATTTT.

The chain joins TRBV18 to TRBJ2-7; unclear D gene. From germline, CDR1 is KGHSH and CDR2 LQKENI. Trimming left V 8 bases short and J 1 base short, with 15 bases between. The CDR3 spans 14 residues. This chain's CDR3 is CASTNTGQSYEQYF. In nucleotides, the CDR3 is TGTGCCAGCACGAACACTGGGCAGTCCTACGAGCAGTACTTC. Supplemented by reference TRBV18 and TRBJ2-7, the full variable domain reads NAGVMQNPRHLVRRRGQEARLRCSPMKGHSHVYWYRQLPEEGLKFMVYLQKENIIDESGMPKERFSAEFPKEGPSILRIQQVVRGDSAAYFCASTNTGQSYEQYFGPGTRLTVT.

This clonotype was detected ten times or more. The chain combines TRBV4-1 with TRBJ1-4; 7 bases map to TRBD1. CDR1 MGHRA and CDR2 YSYEKL come from the germline V gene. With V trimmed by 4 bases and J by 8 bases, 7 bases remained unmatched. The CDR3 is 14 residues long. The CDR3 is CASSRTGEGEKLFF. The CDR3 coding sequence is TGCGCCAGCAGCCGAACAGGGGAGGGAGAAAAACTGTTTTTT.

This clonotype appeared a few times. The V call is TRBV12-3 or TRBV12-4, the J call TRBJ2-2, with 11 bases that match TRBD2. This CDR3 has 16 residues. V shed 6 bases, J shed 8 bases, and the junction held 11 bases outside the gene matches. Here the CDR3 DNA reads TGTGCCAGCAGGGGCCTAGCGGGAGGACCGTTGGGGGAGCTGTTTTTT. This codes for CASRGLAGGPLGELFF.

This clonotype has only a few counts. The V call is TRBV20-1, the J call TRBJ2-7; 8 bases align to TRBD2. This CDR3 is 16 amino acids long. Germline CDR1 is DFQATT and CDR2 is SNEGSKA (reference sequence). V lost 0 bases and J lost 0; bases outside the gene matches: 7. The CDR3 here is CSARERLAKSSYEQYF. The DNA of the CDR3 is TGCAGTGCTAGAGAAAGACTAGCGAAGAGCTCCTACGAGCAGTACTTC.